This TCR beta chain was sequenced in a study of blood T cell repertoires in COVID-19. The overall study: COVID-19 samples from acute and convalescent phases originated in the United States, Italy and Spain. Sample material is recorded as cDNA or gDNA derived from T cells, B-cell-depleted T cells, or PBMCs.

CDR1 SGHNT and CDR2 YENEEA come from the germline V gene. CDR3 length: 16 residues. Trimming took 1 base from V and 1 from J; bases not matched to a gene: 6. In the authors' methods: For nucleated cells, counts were estimated from reference gene primer amplification. Assay: immunoSEQ multiplex PCR; the TCRdb copy retains only in-frame clones and omits some. The DNA gave D and trimming, while V, J and clone size come from that table. This sample has a few hundred thousand clones, with 86% found just once. This chain joins TRBV11-3 and TRBJ2-5; TRBD1 agrees at 7 bases. The TCR originated in a woman aged 50 to 65 with acute or convalescent COVID-19. The material sequenced was peripheral blood. CDR3 region: CASSLASRGTQETQYF. The CDR3 DNA is TGTGCCAGCAGCTTAGCGTCCAGGGGGACCCAAGAGACCCAGTACTTC.